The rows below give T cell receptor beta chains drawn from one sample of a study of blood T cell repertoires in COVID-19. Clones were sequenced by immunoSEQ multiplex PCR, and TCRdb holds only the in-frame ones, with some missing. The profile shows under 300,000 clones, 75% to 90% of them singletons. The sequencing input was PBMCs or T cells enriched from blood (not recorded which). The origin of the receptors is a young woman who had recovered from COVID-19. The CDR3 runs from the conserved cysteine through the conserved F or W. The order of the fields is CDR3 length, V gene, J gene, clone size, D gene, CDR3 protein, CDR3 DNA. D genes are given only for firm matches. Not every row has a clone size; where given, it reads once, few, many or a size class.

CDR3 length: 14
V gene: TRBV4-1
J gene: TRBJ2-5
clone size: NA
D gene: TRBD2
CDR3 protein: CASGLAGAQETQYF
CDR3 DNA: TGCGCCAGCGGACTAGCGGGGGCCCAAGAGACCCAGTACTTC

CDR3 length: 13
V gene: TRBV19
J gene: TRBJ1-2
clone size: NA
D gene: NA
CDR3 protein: CASSIGKGYGYTF
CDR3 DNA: TGTGCCAGTAGTATAGGGAAGGGGTATGGCTACACCTTC

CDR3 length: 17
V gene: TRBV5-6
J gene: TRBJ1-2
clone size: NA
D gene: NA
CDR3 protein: CASSLDGRGNDLSGYTF
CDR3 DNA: TGTGCCAGCAGCTTGGACGGGCGAGGGAATGATCTATCTGGCTACACCTTC

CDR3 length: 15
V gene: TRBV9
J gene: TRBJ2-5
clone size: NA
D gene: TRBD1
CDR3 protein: CASSEAGGIQETQYF
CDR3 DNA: TGTGCCAGCAGCGAAGCAGGGGGAATCCAAGAGACCCAGTACTTC

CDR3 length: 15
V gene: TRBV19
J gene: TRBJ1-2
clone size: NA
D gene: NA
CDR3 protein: CASSILPGGNYGYTF
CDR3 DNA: TGTGCCAGTAGTATTCTTCCGGGAGGTAACTATGGCTACACCTTC

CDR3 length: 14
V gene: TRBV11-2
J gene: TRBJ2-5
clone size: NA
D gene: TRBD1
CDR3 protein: CASSVGTGRETQYF
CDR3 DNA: TGTGCCAGCAGCGTCGGGACAGGACGAGAGACCCAGTACTTC

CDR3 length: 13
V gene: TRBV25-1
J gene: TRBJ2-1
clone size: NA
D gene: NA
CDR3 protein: CASSSTRGYEQFF
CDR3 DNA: TGTGCCAGCAGTTCGACTAGGGGTTACGAGCAGTTCTTC

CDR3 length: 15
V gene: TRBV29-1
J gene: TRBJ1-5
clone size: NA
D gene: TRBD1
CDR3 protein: CSVEVGQGGNQPQHF
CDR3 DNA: TGCAGCGTCGAAGTGGGACAGGGGGGGAATCAGCCCCAGCATTTT

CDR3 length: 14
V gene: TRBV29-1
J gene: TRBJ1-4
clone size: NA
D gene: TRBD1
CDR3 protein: CSVAGQGLSEKLFF
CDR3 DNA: TGCAGCGTTGCCGGACAGGGCCTTTCGGAAAAACTGTTTTTT

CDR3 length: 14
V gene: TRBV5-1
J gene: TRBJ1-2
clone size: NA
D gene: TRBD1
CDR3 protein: CASSAWTGGEGYTF
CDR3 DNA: TGCGCCAGCAGTGCCTGGACAGGTGGAGAGGGCTACACCTTC

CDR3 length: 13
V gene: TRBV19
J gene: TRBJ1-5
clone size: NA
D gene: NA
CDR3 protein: CASSPHPDQPQHF
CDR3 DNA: TGTGCCAGTAGTCCTCACCCGGATCAGCCCCAGCATTTT

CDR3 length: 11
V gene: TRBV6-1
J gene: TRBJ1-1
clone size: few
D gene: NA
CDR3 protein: CASSDYFEAFF
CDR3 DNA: TGTGCCAGCAGTGATTATTTCGAAGCTTTCTTT

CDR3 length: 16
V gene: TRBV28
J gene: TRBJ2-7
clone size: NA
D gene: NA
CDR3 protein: CASSFPRQGRAYEQYF
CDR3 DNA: TGTGCCAGCAGTTTTCCCCGACAGGGGAGGGCCTACGAGCAGTACTTC

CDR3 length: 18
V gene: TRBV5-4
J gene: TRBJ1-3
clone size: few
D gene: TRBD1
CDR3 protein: CASSLSETGPFSGNTIYF
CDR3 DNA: TGTGCCAGCAGCTTGTCCGAGACAGGGCCGTTCTCTGGAAACACCATATATTTT

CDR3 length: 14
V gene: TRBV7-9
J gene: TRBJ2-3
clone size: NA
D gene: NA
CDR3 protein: CASNQGLITDTQYF
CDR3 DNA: TGTGCCAGCAACCAGGGACTGATCACAGATACGCAGTATTTT

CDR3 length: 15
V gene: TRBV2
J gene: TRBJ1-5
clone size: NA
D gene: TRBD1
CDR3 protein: CASRAGTGGTQPQHF
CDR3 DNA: TGTGCCAGCAGGGCCGGGACAGGGGGCACTCAGCCCCAGCATTTT

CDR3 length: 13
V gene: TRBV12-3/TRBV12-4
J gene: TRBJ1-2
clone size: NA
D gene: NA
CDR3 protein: CASSLTSEDGYTF
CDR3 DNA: TGTGCCAGCAGTTTGACATCGGAGGATGGCTACACCTTC

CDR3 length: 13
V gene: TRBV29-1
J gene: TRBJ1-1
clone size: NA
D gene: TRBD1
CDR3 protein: CSIGTGVVGEAFF
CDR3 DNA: TGCAGCATCGGGACAGGGGTCGTGGGGGAAGCTTTCTTT